The rows below give T cell receptor beta chains drawn from one sample of a study of shared clonotypes between healthy human individuals. The data were produced by immunoSEQ multiplex PCR, yet TCRdb's version contains in-frame clones alone and is incomplete. The table lists about 1.1 million clones, 60% to 80% of them singletons, with 0.89% in the top ten. Sequencing was carried out using memory CD4+ T cells from PBMCs. The source of these receptors is a man aged 18 to 30 in good health. Some clones in this sample may be carry-over from other donors' samples. Each CDR3 is given with its conserved first and last residue. The D gene is left open where the match is weak. Clone sizes are given selectively: once, few, many, or a class where the clone is expanded.

V	J	D	size	CDR3	DNA
TRBV5-1	TRBJ1-1	.	.	CASSSSTRNTEAFF	TGCGCCAGCAGCTCCTCGACACGGAACACTGAAGCTTTCTTT
TRBV9	TRBJ1-2	TRBD1	few	CASSVDLTGKYGYTF	TGTGCCAGCAGCGTAGACCTGACAGGGAAGTATGGCTACACCTTC
TRBV7-2	TRBJ2-1	.	.	CASSLDSRGRFF	TGTGCCAGCAGCTTAGATAGCAGGGGAAGGTTCTTC
TRBV5-4	TRBJ1-2	TRBD1	.	CASSLGTGGGNYGYTF	TGTGCCAGCAGCTTAGGGACAGGGGGTGGAAACTATGGCTACACCTTC
TRBV29-1	TRBJ1-1	.	.	CSVRGLNTEAFF	TGCAGCGTTCGCGGGTTGAACACTGAAGCTTTCTTT
TRBV5-1	TRBJ2-3	.	once	CASRAGFADTQYF	TGCGCCAGCAGGGCAGGGTTTGCAGATACGCAGTATTTT
TRBV7-8	TRBJ1-3	.	.	CASSLAGSGNTIYF	TGTGCCAGCAGCTTAGCAGGCTCTGGAAACACCATATATTTT
TRBV7-9	TRBJ1-1	.	once	CASSLMGVVTEAFF	TGTGCCAGCAGCTTAATGGGGGTTGTCACTGAAGCTTTCTTT
TRBV19	TRBJ2-5	TRBD2	.	CASTSTGGIGTQYF	TGTGCCAGTACCTCCACGGGGGGGATAGGGACCCAGTACTTC
TRBV28	TRBJ1-5	.	.	CASSSRGYSNQPQHF	TGTGCCAGCAGTTCGAGGGGTTATAGCAATCAGCCCCAGCATTTT
TRBV19	TRBJ1-4	TRBD1	.	CASSPLGGQGAEKLFF	TGTGCCAGTAGCCCCCTCGGCGGACAGGGGGCTGAAAAACTGTTTTTT
TRBV27	TRBJ2-7	TRBD2	.	CASSLSSGRAYEQYF	TGTGCCAGCAGTTTATCGAGCGGGAGGGCCTACGAGCAGTACTTC
TRBV5-1	TRBJ2-5	.	.	CASRPVGLIQETQYF	TGCGCCAGCAGGCCCGTGGGTTTAATACAAGAGACCCAGTACTTC
TRBV28	TRBJ2-7	.	.	CASSPLRVEQYF	TGTGCCAGCAGTCCCTTGCGGGTCGAGCAGTACTTC
TRBV6-1	TRBJ2-2	.	.	CASSERGHRNTGELFF	TGTGCCAGCAGTGAAAGAGGACATAGGAACACCGGGGAGCTGTTTTTT
TRBV14	TRBJ2-7	.	.	CASSQSIEQYF	TGTGCCAGCAGCCAATCCATCGAGCAGTACTTC
TRBV4-3	TRBJ1-2	.	.	CASSRYGQSKDYGYTF	TGCGCCAGCAGCCGCTACGGACAGTCCAAGGACTATGGCTACACCTTC
TRBV4-2	TRBJ2-2	TRBD2	many	CASSQDVTSGYTGELFF	TGTGCCAGCAGCCAAGATGTAACTAGCGGTTACACCGGGGAGCTGTTTTTT
TRBV7-6	TRBJ2-3	TRBD2	.	CASSMLAGVSADTQYF	TGTGCCAGCAGCATGTTAGCGGGAGTATCAGCTGATACGCAGTATTTT
TRBV6-4	TRBJ2-1	TRBD1	.	CASRPGQEYNEQFF	TGTGCCAGCAGACCGGGACAGGAGTACAATGAGCAGTTCTTC
TRBV4-2	TRBJ2-7	TRBD2	.	CASSQDSGGPYEQYF	TGTGCCAGCAGCCAAGACTCGGGAGGGCCCTACGAGCAGTACTTC
TRBV6-1	TRBJ2-7	TRBD2	.	CASSETRGINEQYF	TGTGCCAGCAGTGAGACGCGGGGGATCAACGAGCAGTACTTC
TRBV6-5	TRBJ1-2	.	once	CASSLNRQANYGYTF	TGTGCCAGCAGTTTAAATAGGCAGGCTAACTATGGCTACACCTTC